The source of this TCR beta chain is a study of regulatory T cells in long-lasting Graves disease. Arm-PCR with iRepertoire HTBI primers amplified the CDR3 regions for these TCR beta libraries. TCRdb used MiXCR to reprocess the multiplex PCR reads, holding one entry per CDR3 protein. Among 350,000 to 550,000 distinct CDR3 sequences listed, around 15% were seen once. Time point denoted: newly diagnosed GD, antithyroid drugs for less than 3 months. PBMC RNA served as the TCR library source. This clonotype was seen a few times. These same records also appear under a second study, on T cells in Graves' hyperthyroidism and ophthalmopathy.

The TCR was taken from a woman aged 45-60 years with Graves disease. Source: peripheral blood mononuclear cells (PBMCs), taken at new diagnosis, from a patient treated with antithyroid drugs.

DNA of the CDR3: TGCAGTGCTCCAGGACTAGAAGGCACAGATACGCAGTATTTT. It is translated as CSAPGLEGTDTQYF. J is TRBJ2-3 and V is TRBV20-1; TRBD2 matches at 7 bases. Per the germline V gene, CDR1 is DFQATT and CDR2 is SNEGSKA (reference sequence). The CDR3 sequence is 14 residues long. The V segment lost 5 bases and the J segment 1 base; nucleotides outside the gene matches: 6.